Shown below are 11 T cell receptor beta chains from a single sample sequenced in a study of regulatory T cells in long-lasting Graves disease. Building the TCR beta libraries relied on iRepertoire HTBI primers, and CDR3 regions underwent Arm-PCR. TCRdb analysed the multiplex PCR reads with MiXCR anew, one entry per CDR3 protein. The profile shows hundreds of thousands of distinct CDR3 sequences, 21% of them singletons. As for time point: persistent/refractory GD, antithyroid drugs over 5 years with positive TRAb. RNA extracted from PBMCs served as the sequencing template. Sequenced here: peripheral blood mononuclear cells (PBMCs), sampled when the disease was refractory, from a patient treated with antithyroid drugs. The receptors here all came from a female donor with Graves disease.

The gene calls are TRBV5-1 and TRBJ2-3; TRBD2 aligns across 11 bases. The V gene's germline CDR1 is SGHRS and CDR2 YFSETQ. The CDR3 length is 15 residues. With 7 bases clipped from V and 4 bases from J, the junction kept 8 bases outside the gene matches. As DNA, the CDR3 is TGCGCCAGCGAACCGGGACTAGCGGAGCCAGATACGCAGTATTTT. This translates into CASEPGLAEPDTQYF.

This clonotype has more than one count but fewer than ten. The chain joins TRBV20-1 to TRBJ2-2; 8 positions match TRBD1. After removal of 3 bases from V and 2 bases from J, the junction contained 5 bases not matched to a gene. CDR1 is DFQATT and CDR2 is SNEGSKA in the germline V gene (reference sequence). The CDR3 sequence is 15 residues long. In DNA form, the CDR3 reads TGCAGTGCTAGGCCACAGGGGGTTAACACCGGGGAGCTGTTTTTT. This encodes CSARPQGVNTGELFF.

The CDR3 sequence is CSARTQVQGNYGYTF. DNA for the CDR3: TGCAGTGCTAGAACTCAGGTTCAGGGTAACTATGGCTACACCTTC. The chain links TRBV20-1 to TRBJ1-2, with a weak D call TRBD1 (5 bases). The CDR3 extends over 15 amino acids. Looked up from germline, CDR1 is DFQATT and CDR2 is SNEGSKA (reference sequence). V was clipped by 2 bases and J by 1 base, with 14 bases between them.

This clonotype was seen repeatedly, ten times or more. The chain couples TRBV11-2 to TRBJ2-5; a weak D match, TRBD2 (5 bases). V dropped 7 bases and J dropped 3 bases, with 12 bases sitting between them. The CDR3 covers 13 residues. The germline V gene encodes CDR1 SGHAT and CDR2 FQNNGV. CDR3 region: CASTPPGKETQYF. The CDR3 coding sequence is TGTGCCAGCACCCCGCCCGGGAAAGAGACCCAGTACTTC.

This clonotype was observed many times. The chain is built from TRBV20-1 and TRBJ1-1; D is unresolved. Per germline, CDR1 DFQATT and CDR2 SNEGSKA (reference sequence). CDR3 length equals 13 residues. The V end lost 6 bases, the J end lost 1 base, and 12 bases lay between the germline ends. CDR3 DNA sequence: TGCAGTGCGAGTCACGACCCGAACACTGAAGCTTTCTTT. It codes for CSASHDPNTEAFF.

A word on this clonotype: This may be a read error: a much more frequent sequence differs by one nucleotide. As the CDR3 is not closed by the conserved phenylalanine or tryptophan, this likely results from a read error. The CDR3 bases are TGTGCCAGCAGCCAAGAAGGGTTTCCTGGCTACACCCTC. Its protein product is CASSQEGFPGYTL. The chain joins TRBV2 to TRBJ1-2, with unresolved D. CDR1 is SNHLY and CDR2 is FYNNEI in the germline V gene. V gave up 6 bases and J gave up 7 bases, with 15 bases separating them. The CDR3 is made up of 13 amino acids.

The table lists this clonotype with many counts. The chain joins TRBV28 to TRBJ2-6; D ambiguous. From germline, CDR1 is MDHEN and CDR2 SYDVKM. The V end was cut by 5 bases, the J end by 0 bases, with 20 bases between. This CDR3 is 19 amino acids long. The CDR3 here is CASSSLQESPLSGANVLTF. In nucleotides, the CDR3 is TGTGCCAGCAGTAGCCTCCAGGAATCTCCCCTCTCTGGGGCCAACGTCCTGACTTTC.

This clonotype was observed at least ten times. This chain joins TRBV27 and TRBJ1-1, with D tentatively TRBD1 (6 bases). The germline V and J ends were trimmed by 2 bases and 9 bases, with 16 bases remaining between them. In germline, CDR1 is MNHEY, CDR2 SMNVEV (reference sequence). CDR3 length: 14 amino acids. The CDR3 protein is CASSLGGGDKKAFF. The CDR3 coding sequence is TGTGCCAGCAGTTTAGGAGGGGGGGACAAAAAAGCTTTCTTT.

The chain recombines TRBV4-2 with TRBJ2-7; a possible D gene is TRBD2 (5 bases). Germline CDR1 is LGHNA and CDR2 is YNFKEQ. This CDR3 has 13 residues. V lost 2 bases, J lost 4 bases, and 9 bases lay in between. The CDR3 loop reads CASSQSLDYEQYF. DNA of the CDR3: TGTGCCAGCAGCCAATCACTAGATTACGAGCAGTACTTC.

J is TRBJ2-6 and V is TRBV29-1; 10 bases align to TRBD2. Trimming took 2 bases from V and 1 from J; bases not matched to a gene: 5. The CDR3 has 17 residues. Germline V gene sequence: CDR1 SQVTM, CDR2 ANQGSEA. DNA of the CDR3: TGCAGCGTTGAATTGGCTAGCGGGAGTTCTGGGGCCAACGTCCTGACTTTC. Its translation is CSVELASGSSGANVLTF.

As for this clonotype: This clone may be a read error of a much larger clone one base away. The rearrangement joins TRBV10-3 to TRBJ2-5; D call uncertain. CDR1 and CDR2 from the germline V gene are ENHRY and SYGVKD. The CDR3 consists of 15 residues. This chain's CDR3 is CASSYSPATQETQCF. CDR3 nucleotides: TGTGCCAGCAGTTACTCGCCGGCTACACAAGAGACCCAGTGCTTC.